These 8 T cell receptor beta chains were sequenced from one sample in a study of a mutant IDH1 vaccine in newly diagnosed glioma. No antigen has been identified for these receptors. Time point given: week 5, during vaccination. Vaccination comprised doses that each held 300 ug of mutant IDH1 20-mer peptide, plus topical imiquimod. The data were produced by immunoSEQ multiplex PCR, yet TCRdb's version contains in-frame clones alone and is incomplete. Altogether approximately 32,000 clones are present, around 60% being singletons, with the ten largest covering approximately 11%. This specimen consisted of PBMCs, obtained from a glioma patient whose treatment included an IDH1 peptide vaccine. The receptor set was obtained from a woman aged 18-30 years with glioma.

This clone was picked up one time. V usage is TRBV2 and J usage is TRBJ2-1; 13 positions match TRBD2. Germline CDR1 SNHLY, CDR2 FYNNEI. The CDR3 is made up of 15 amino acids. After removal of 5 bases from V and 9 bases from J, the junction contained 7 bases not matched to a gene. In DNA form, the CDR3 reads TGTGCCAGCAGTCAACTAGCGGGGGGGCTGGGTGAGCAGTTCTTC. Translation: CASSQLAGGLGEQFF.

J is TRBJ1-1 and V is TRBV28; D may be TRBD1 (5 bases). The CDR3 runs 17 residues. Trimming took 2 bases from V and 4 from J, leaving 20 bases between them. Germline CDR1 reads MDHEN; CDR2 reads SYDVKM. The CDR3 protein is CASSLRTYHFGATEAFF. In DNA form, the CDR3 reads TGTGCCAGCAGTTTAAGGACTTATCATTTTGGGGCCACTGAAGCTTTCTTT.

The chain employs TRBV7-6 and TRBJ1-1; D call uncertain. The CDR3 spans 13 residues. The V and J ends lost 1 base and 1 base respectively, with 4 bases between them. In germline, CDR1 is SGHVS, CDR2 FNYEAQ. In DNA, the CDR3 is TGTGCCAGCAGCTTAGATCAGAACACTGAAGCTTTCTTT. This encodes CASSLDQNTEAFF.

The rearrangement uses TRBV5-8 and TRBJ1-1; perhaps TRBD1 as D (6 bases). CDR1 and CDR2 (germline): SGHTS, YDEGEE. The CDR3 sequence is 15 residues long. Trimming cost V 6 bases and J 1 base, with 16 bases left between them. The CDR3 region has the DNA TGTGCCAGCAACCTCGCGGGGGGCCCGAACACTGAAGCTTTCTTT. Translated: CASNLAGGPNTEAFF.

This rearrangement joins TRBV25-1 to TRBJ2-7; weak D call: TRBD2 (6 bases). Trimming shortened V by 5 bases and J by 2 bases, and 22 bases separated the two germline ends. The CDR3 covers 17 residues. Germline CDR1 is MGHDK and CDR2 is SYGVNS. The CDR3 DNA reads as TGTGCCAGCAGTACCCAGAGTAGCGGACATACGGCCTACGAGCAGTACTTC. Its protein product is CASSTQSSGHTAYEQYF.

The table lists this clone with a few counts. The CDR3 DNA reads TGTGCCAGCAGAGACTTTGAAGCTTTCTTT. Translating gives CASRDFEAFF. This chain uses TRBV28 with TRBJ1-1; D ambiguous. The CDR3 runs 10 residues. The V and J ends lost 6 bases and 7 bases respectively, with 6 bases between them. Germline lookup yields CDR1 MDHEN and CDR2 SYDVKM.

There are a few counts of this clone. The chain recombines TRBV30 with TRBJ1-5; D remains ambiguous. The CDR3 is made up of 14 amino acids. Germline CDR1 and CDR2: GTSNPN and SVGIG (reference sequence). V was pared by 4 bases and J by 8 bases, with 18 bases between. CDR3 DNA: TGTGCCTGGACTGTAGGGCAGGCCTCGGAGCCCCAGCATTTT. Protein: CAWTVGQASEPQHF.

This sequence joins TRBV18 and TRBJ2-7, with TRBD1 matching 8 bases. The CDR3 runs 16 residues. Germline CDR1 and CDR2: KGHSH and LQKENI. With V trimmed by 5 bases and J by 2 bases, 11 bases remained unmatched. CDR3 region: CASSYAETGAPYEQYF. CDR3 nucleotide sequence: TGTGCCAGCTCATACGCCGAGACAGGGGCGCCCTACGAGCAGTACTTC.